Shown below are 20 T cell receptor beta chains from a single sample sequenced in a study of identical twins. TCRdb redid the calling of the 5' RACE reads with MiXCR, one entry per CDR3 protein. The profile shows 640,000 or so distinct CDR3 sequences, 5.5% to 6.5% of them singletons. Sequencing was performed on naive T cells sorted from blood. Every receptor here comes from a man aged 18 to 30 in good health.

The table lists this clonotype with a few counts. This chain uses TRBV7-2 with TRBJ2-5; perhaps D is TRBD1 or TRBD2 (7 bases each). CDR1 SGHTA and CDR2 FQGNSA come from the germline V gene. CDR3 length equals 15 residues. The ends were cut back, 5 bases at V and 4 bases at J, with 17 bases in the middle. CDR3 nucleotide sequence: TGTGCCAGCAGCCAGGGGGGAGGGTACGGAGAGACCCAGTACTTC. This codes for CASSQGGGYGETQYF.

The genes are TRBV6-2 or TRBV6-3 and TRBJ2-2; 8 nucleotides agree with TRBD1. The ends lost 0 bases at V and 5 bases at J; junction bases unmatched: 11. Germline V lookup: CDR1 MNHEY, CDR2 SVGEGT. The CDR3 has 18 amino acids. CDR3 residues: CASSYSKLGQGWTGELFF. The CDR3 coding sequence is TGTGCCAGCAGTTACTCGAAATTAGGACAGGGATGGACCGGGGAGCTGTTTTTT.

In its sample, this clonotype was seen many times. The rearrangement joins TRBV6-2 or TRBV6-3 to TRBJ1-5, with D perhaps TRBD1 (6 bases). Germline V gene lookup returns CDR1 MNHEY and CDR2 SVGEGT. The CDR3 loop spans 18 amino acids. The V end lost 2 bases, the J end lost 2 bases, and 19 bases lay between the germline ends. The CDR3 is CASSYEQGNGVGNQPQHF. CDR3 in DNA: TGTGCCAGCAGTTACGAACAGGGTAATGGAGTTGGCAATCAGCCCCAGCATTTT.

This clonotype was observed at least ten times. The genes are TRBV27 and TRBJ2-2; D not certain. Per the germline V gene, CDR1 is MNHEY and CDR2 is SMNVEV (reference sequence). This CDR3 is built from 15 residues. The V and J ends lost 3 bases and 0 bases respectively, with 8 bases between them. CDR3: CASSFMVSNTGELFF. The CDR3 nucleotides read TGTGCCAGCAGTTTTATGGTTTCGAACACCGGGGAGCTGTTTTTT.

This clonotype was recorded many times. The chain combines TRBV12-3 or TRBV12-4 with TRBJ2-4, with D tentatively TRBD1 (7 bases). Trimming shortened V by 4 bases and J by 0 bases, and 28 bases separated the two germline ends. The CDR3 is made up of 21 amino acids. CDR3 residues: CASSSAGGMLRGPLAKNIQYF. CDR3 in DNA: TGTGCCAGCAGTTCGGCAGGGGGGATGTTGAGAGGCCCACTAGCCAAAAACATTCAGTACTTC.

This clonotype has a count of ten or more. The chain joins TRBV7-9 to TRBJ1-2; 7 positions match TRBD1. Germline-derived CDR1 and CDR2 are SEHNR and FQNEAQ (reference sequence). Trimming at V came to 1 base and at J to 5 bases, leaving 4 bases not matched to a gene. The CDR3 covers 14 residues. CDR3 loop: CASSLGQGGYGYTF. As DNA, the CDR3 is TGTGCCAGCAGCTTAGGACAGGGTGGATATGGCTACACCTTC.

This clonotype was seen repeatedly, ten times or more. This chain connects TRBV4-1 to TRBJ2-1, with D maybe TRBD2 (5 bases). The CDR3 totals 17 residues. Germline V gene lookup returns CDR1 MGHRA and CDR2 YSYEKL. V was trimmed by 4 bases and J by 0 bases, leaving 16 bases between them. The DNA of the CDR3 is TGCGCCAGCAGCCTATATGGACTTGGCAGCTCCTACAATGAGCAGTTCTTC. Translation gives CASSLYGLGSSYNEQFF.

This clonotype came up a few times. The chain has TRBV11-2 and TRBJ2-2, with D uncertain. The CDR3 is 15 amino acids. CDR1 SGHAT and CDR2 FQNNGV come from the germline V gene. With 3 bases removed from V and 5 bases from J, the gap between germline ends came to 13 bases. The CDR3 sequence is CASSFRQARTGELFF. CDR3 nucleotide sequence: TGTGCCAGCAGCTTTAGGCAGGCCCGGACCGGGGAGCTGTTTTTT.

This clonotype was counted between two and nine times. The chain employs TRBV9 and TRBJ2-1, with D unresolved. This CDR3 has 15 residues. Germline CDR1 and CDR2: SGDLS and YYNGEE. V was clipped by 5 bases and J by 0 bases, with 12 bases between them. CDR3 DNA sequence: TGTGCCAGCAGTGGCGACCCGAACTCCTACAATGAGCAGTTCTTC. This sequence encodes CASSGDPNSYNEQFF.

Ten or more counts support this clonotype. The rearrangement links TRBV6-1 to TRBJ1-5; no clear D. Between the trimmed V and J ends, which lost 6 bases and 0 bases, there was a span of 15 bases. The CDR3 has 16 residues. Germline V lookup: CDR1 MNHNS, CDR2 SASEGT. The CDR3 is CASRPGPVYSNQPQHF. The CDR3 DNA sequence: TGTGCCAGCAGACCAGGACCAGTTTATAGCAATCAGCCCCAGCATTTT.

This clonotype was recorded many times. This sequence joins TRBV10-3 and TRBJ1-5; 7 nucleotides match TRBD1. V lost 8 bases to trimming and J lost 5 bases; unmatched junction nucleotides: 6. The length of the CDR3 is 13 residues. Germline V CDR1 and CDR2: ENHRY, SYGVKD. The CDR3 region is CAIARQGDQPQHF. Written as DNA, the CDR3 is TGTGCCATCGCACGACAGGGCGATCAGCCCCAGCATTTT.

The chain combines TRBV6-5 with TRBJ2-7; possibly TRBD1 for D (6 bases). Trimming left V 4 bases short and J 3 bases short, with 13 bases between. This CDR3 has 14 residues. Germline V CDR1 and CDR2: MNHEY, SVGAGI. The CDR3 DNA reads TGTGCCAGCAGTTCTTCCGGGACACACTACGAGCAGTACTTC. It specifies CASSSSGTHYEQYF.

There are many counts of this clonotype. This chain joins TRBV20-1 and TRBJ2-5; no reliable D call. V dropped 5 bases and J dropped 4 bases, with 8 bases sitting between them. This CDR3 is built from 11 residues. The germline gives CDR1 DFQATT, CDR2 SNEGSKA (reference sequence). The CDR3 DNA is TGCAGTGCTCGGAACAGAGAGACCCAGTACTTC. This translates into CSARNRETQYF.

This clonotype was seen repeatedly, ten times or more. V usage is TRBV28 and J usage is TRBJ2-2; 7 bases align to TRBD2. This CDR3 has 17 residues. Trimming removed 7 bases from V and 0 bases from J; junction bases left unmatched: 11. Germline V lookup: CDR1 MDHEN, CDR2 SYDVKM. The DNA of the CDR3 is TGTGCCAGCAATTGGGCGGGAGTCAGGGCGAACACCGGGGAGCTGTTTTTT. It codes for CASNWAGVRANTGELFF.

There are many counts of this clonotype. The V gene is TRBV5-5, the J gene TRBJ2-3, with 10 bases lining up with TRBD2. Germline CDR1 SGHKS, CDR2 YYEKEE (reference sequence). The CDR3 consists of 15 residues. With V trimmed by 6 bases and J by 11 bases, 15 bases remained unmatched. The CDR3 is CASTLTPLAGRQQYF. The CDR3 nucleotides read TGTGCCAGCACTCTGACCCCACTAGCGGGACGACAGCAGTATTTT.

This clonotype came up once. The rearrangement uses TRBV2 and TRBJ1-1; no reliable D call. Germline CDR1 and CDR2: SNHLY and FYNNEI. CDR3 size: 14 residues. V was pared by 2 bases and J by 3 bases, with 10 bases between. The CDR3 nucleotides read TGTGCCAGCAGTGAACGTGCTTTAGACACTGAAGCTTTCTTT. Translation: CASSERALDTEAFF.

The chain employs TRBV9 and TRBJ1-1, with D unresolved. Germline-derived CDR1 and CDR2 are SGDLS and YYNGEE. V dropped 3 bases and J dropped 8 bases, with 14 bases sitting between them. The CDR3 runs to 13 residues. The CDR3 DNA follows: TGTGCCAGCAGCGAAGTATGGGTTGGGGAAGCTTTCTTT. This translates into CASSEVWVGEAFF.

V usage is TRBV7-2 and J usage is TRBJ2-7; D ambiguous. Germline V gene sequence: CDR1 SGHTA, CDR2 FQGNSA. The ends were cut back, 2 bases at V and 4 bases at J, with 15 bases in the middle. CDR3 length: 15 amino acids. This chain's CDR3 is CASSLPQNRVYEQYF. The CDR3, as DNA: TGTGCCAGCAGCTTACCACAAAATCGGGTTTACGAGCAGTACTTC.

Ten or more counts support this clonotype. CDR3 loop: CASSLYGGETQYF. CDR3 coding DNA: TGTGCCAGCAGCTTATATGGGGGAGAGACCCAGTACTTC. The chain has TRBV12-3 or TRBV12-4 and TRBJ2-5; D tentatively fits TRBD1 or TRBD2 (5 bases each). The CDR3 covers 13 residues. V was shortened by 6 bases and J by 4 bases, with 12 bases between the two germline ends.

This clonotype was observed at least ten times. The J gene is TRBJ2-1, the V gene TRBV29-1; the match to TRBD2 covers 10 bases. The CDR3 extends over 19 amino acids. Unmatched junction bases numbered 13, after V lost 0 bases and J lost 2 bases. Per the germline V gene, CDR1 is SQVTM and CDR2 is ANQGSEA. CDR3 sequence reads: CSVEDPLRQTSGAYNEQFF. Written as DNA, the CDR3 is TGCAGCGTTGAAGACCCGCTCAGACAAACTAGCGGGGCCTACAATGAGCAGTTCTTC.